The 28 T cell receptor beta chains presented below share a single source sample, sequenced in a study of shared clonotypes between healthy human individuals. Only CD45RO-negative cells positively selected for CCR7 counted as naive CD8 cells, so terminally differentiated effector memory CD45RA+ cells were excluded. Sequenced by immunoSEQ multiplex PCR; TCRdb stores in-frame clones only, minus some. The sample records millions of clones, just over 90% being singletons. The sequenced sample consisted of naive CD8+ T cells from PBMCs. The receptor set was obtained from a young man in good health. Some clones in this sample may be carry-over from other donors' samples.

The chain couples TRBV28 to TRBJ1-2; no clear D gene. Germline assignment: CDR1 MDHEN and CDR2 SYDVKM. Trimming took 3 bases from V and 6 from J, leaving 2 bases between them. The CDR3 spans 10 residues. CDR3 in DNA: TGTGCCAGCAGTTTCGATGGCTACACCTTC. The encoded protein is CASSFDGYTF.

V usage is TRBV13 and J usage is TRBJ2-7; D might be TRBD1 or TRBD2, each matching 5 bases. V was clipped by 4 bases and J by 2 bases, with 12 bases between them. Germline lookup yields CDR1 PRHDT and CDR2 FYEKMQ (reference sequence). The length of the CDR3 is 14 residues. The DNA of the CDR3 is TGTGCCAGCAGCTCAAATCGGGGCCCCTACGAGCAGTACTTC. Its protein product is CASSSNRGPYEQYF.

The gene calls are TRBV5-3 and TRBJ2-1, with TRBD2 matching 16 bases. TRBV5-3 is marked as an open reading frame, function uncertain. The CDR3 totals 18 residues. Unmatched junction bases numbered 8, after V lost 4 bases and J lost 4 bases. The CDR3 here is CARSPGTSGRVYYNEQFF. CDR3 sequence (DNA): TGTGCCAGAAGCCCGGGGACTAGCGGGAGGGTTTATTACAATGAGCAGTTCTTC.

V and J are TRBV9 and TRBJ1-1; no firm D call. Germline V gives CDR1 SGDLS, CDR2 YYNGEE. The CDR3 sequence is 14 residues long. V was shortened by 4 bases and J by 4 bases, with 14 bases between the two germline ends. This CDR3 is CASSPPPVGTEAFF. In nucleotides, the CDR3 is TGTGCCAGCAGCCCCCCACCAGTGGGCACTGAAGCTTTCTTT.

The chain combines TRBV7-9 with TRBJ2-7, with TRBD1 matching 7 bases. This CDR3 is built from 16 residues. Germline CDR1 SEHNR, CDR2 FQNEAQ (reference sequence). Trimming took 5 bases from V and 9 from J; bases not matched to a gene: 19. The CDR3 spells CASSPGTEEPNPGQYF. The CDR3 DNA reads as TGTGCCAGCAGCCCAGGGACAGAAGAACCCAACCCTGGGCAGTACTTC.

The gene calls are TRBV4-1 and TRBJ1-4; 7 positions agree with TRBD1. This CDR3 has 17 residues. Losses at the gene ends were 0 bases for V and 0 bases for J; bases not matched to a gene: 4. Germline CDR1 is MGHRA and CDR2 is YSYEKL. This CDR3 is CASSQDHRGATNEKLFF. The CDR3 DNA sequence: TGCGCCAGCAGCCAAGATCACAGGGGAGCAACTAATGAAAAACTGTTTTTT.

The chain has TRBV10-3 and TRBJ2-7; TRBD1 might be the D (6 bases). The CDR3 is 12 residues long. CDR1 is ENHRY and CDR2 is SYGVKD in the germline V gene. The V gene lost 10 bases and the J gene lost 1 base, with 11 bases spanning the gap. CDR3 coding DNA: TGTGCCAACTCGGACAGTTCCTACGAGCAGTACTTC. It encodes CANSDSSYEQYF.

The table lists this clone with a count of one. The V and J genes are TRBV4-1 and TRBJ2-3, with 8 bases that match TRBD2. Germline V lookup: CDR1 MGHRA, CDR2 YSYEKL. The CDR3 spans 15 residues. The V and J ends lost 3 bases and 1 base, in that order; junction bases with no gene match: 3. Here the CDR3 DNA reads TGCGCCAGCAGCCATAGCGGGATGGGCACAGATACGCAGTATTTT. It specifies CASSHSGMGTDTQYF.

This clone was detected only once. The chain is built from TRBV4-1 and TRBJ2-3; 9 bases agree with TRBD2. Unmatched junction bases numbered 14, after V lost 0 bases and J lost 4 bases. The CDR3 has 19 residues. Looked up from germline, CDR1 is MGHRA and CDR2 is YSYEKL. CDR3 residues: CASSQERLAGPTDSDTQYF. The CDR3 DNA reads TGCGCCAGCAGCCAAGAGCGTCTAGCGGGACCTACCGACTCAGATACGCAGTATTTT.

The rearrangement links TRBV7-9 to TRBJ2-7; D unresolved. Deletions cut 1 base from V and 6 bases from J, with 10 bases between. Germline V gene data show CDR1 as SEHNR and CDR2 as FQNEAQ (reference sequence). The CDR3 sequence is 13 residues long. The CDR3 protein is CASSLDRTGEQYF. DNA for the CDR3: TGTGCCAGCAGCTTAGACAGAACGGGCGAGCAGTACTTC.

The rearrangement uses TRBV9 and TRBJ2-7; D possibly uses TRBD1 or TRBD2 (5 bases each). With 3 bases removed from V and 2 bases from J, the gap between germline ends came to 9 bases. The CDR3 is 13 residues long. Germline-derived CDR1 and CDR2 are SGDLS and YYNGEE. The CDR3 DNA follows: TGTGCCAGCAGCGGGGACCGGACCTACGAGCAGTACTTC. The encoded protein is CASSGDRTYEQYF.

The chain links TRBV7-3 to TRBJ1-5; TRBD1 agrees at 10 bases. The trim removed 4 bases at V and 2 bases at J, leaving 8 bases unmatched. Germline V lookup: CDR1 SGHTA, CDR2 FQGTGA. This CDR3 region has 17 residues. The CDR3 here is CASSCKTGTGGNQPQHF. CDR3 bases: TGTGCCAGCAGCTGCAAGACCGGGACAGGGGGCAATCAGCCCCAGCATTTT.

V gene TRBV4-3 combines with J gene TRBJ2-1; 13 bases match TRBD2. V shed 4 bases, J shed 5 bases, and the junction held 5 bases outside the gene matches. Germline V CDR1 and CDR2: LGHNA, YSLEER. The CDR3 length is 16 residues. As DNA, the CDR3 is TGCGCCAGCAGCCTGGGGACTAGCGGGGCCAACAATGAGCAGTTCTTC. This gives the protein CASSLGTSGANNEQFF.

The chain couples TRBV4-2 to TRBJ2-7; 9 nucleotides line up with TRBD2. CDR1 is LGHNA and CDR2 is YNFKEQ in the germline V gene. This CDR3 has 19 amino acids. Trimming removed 0 bases from V and 7 bases from J; junction bases left unmatched: 19. Written as DNA, the CDR3 is TGTGCCAGCAGCCAAGATTATCCCGCGTCTCTAGCGGGATACGGGGAGCAGTACTTC. As protein: CASSQDYPASLAGYGEQYF.

V is TRBV2 and J is TRBJ2-3; 9 bases map to TRBD2. The CDR3 extends over 15 amino acids. After removal of 3 bases from V and 3 bases from J, the junction contained 4 bases not matched to a gene. Germline assignment: CDR1 SNHLY and CDR2 FYNNEI. CDR3 DNA: TGTGCCAGCAGTGACCCGCGGGAGGGTACAGATACGCAGTATTTT. This sequence encodes CASSDPREGTDTQYF.

The J gene is TRBJ1-3, the V gene TRBV27; D call uncertain. CDR3 length equals 16 residues. Germline CDR1 MNHEY, CDR2 SMNVEV (reference sequence). The V and J ends lost 5 bases and 0 bases respectively, with 14 bases between them. The CDR3 DNA follows: TGTGCCAGCAGTCCCCGGGCGCCAGCCTCTGGAAACACCATATATTTT. This encodes CASSPRAPASGNTIYF.

The chain employs TRBV4-2 and TRBJ2-1; a possible D gene is TRBD2 (6 bases). Trimming shortened V by 0 bases and J by 4 bases, and 16 bases separated the two germline ends. CDR3 length: 17 amino acids. Germline CDR1 reads LGHNA; CDR2 reads YNFKEQ. CDR3 coding DNA: TGTGCCAGCAGCCAAGATTTGTTCAGCGGGCGTTACAATGAGCAGTTCTTC. This translates into CASSQDLFSGRYNEQFF.

This chain connects TRBV6-5 to TRBJ2-5; tentatively, D is TRBD2 (6 bases). CDR1 and CDR2 (germline): MNHEY, SVGAGI. Trimming took 6 bases from V and 4 from J, leaving 15 bases between them. This CDR3 comprises 14 residues. CDR3 loop: CASSPRGSGETQYF. The DNA for the CDR3 is TGTGCCAGCAGCCCTCGGGGGTCGGGAGAGACCCAGTACTTC.

Details on this clone: Other DNA sequences in this specimen translate into the identical CDR3. The chain combines TRBV7-9 with TRBJ2-7; D not certain. Germline V lookup: CDR1 SEHNR, CDR2 FQNEAQ (reference sequence). This CDR3 is 13 amino acids long. V shed 1 base and J shed 0 bases, with 4 bases lying between them. The CDR3 nucleotides are TGTGCCAGCAGCTTAGACACCTCCTACGAGCAGTACTTC. This gives the protein CASSLDTSYEQYF. Complete variable domain (other parts from reference TRBV7-9 and TRBJ2-7): DTGVSQNPRHKITKRGQNVTFRCDPISEHNRLYWYRQTLGQGPEFLTYFQNEAQLEKSRLLSDRFSAERPKGSFSTLEIQRTEQGDSAMYLCASSLDTSYEQYFGPGTRLTVT.

The chain couples TRBV7-3 to TRBJ2-3; D is ambiguous. This CDR3 is 16 amino acids long. Germline CDR1 SGHTA, CDR2 FQGTGA. The ends were cut back, 2 bases at V and 0 bases at J, with 12 bases in the middle. CDR3 DNA: TGTGCCAGCAGCTTATTTATCAGCCGTAGCACAGATACGCAGTATTTT. It translates to CASSLFISRSTDTQYF.

V usage is TRBV13 and J usage is TRBJ1-1; D uncertain. Trimming cost V 1 base and J 0 bases, with 9 bases left between them. The CDR3 has 15 amino acids. Germline CDR1 is PRHDT and CDR2 is FYEKMQ (reference sequence). CDR3 coding DNA: TGTGCCAGCAGCTTAGTCGGAAATTTGAACACTGAAGCTTTCTTT. It codes for CASSLVGNLNTEAFF.

The J gene is TRBJ2-7, the V gene TRBV7-8, with 8 bases identical to TRBD2. Looked up from germline, CDR1 is SGHVS and CDR2 is FQNEAQ. Trimming took 5 bases from V and 6 from J; bases not matched to a gene: 12. CDR3 length: 15 amino acids. In DNA, the CDR3 is TGTGCCAGCAGCCCGGGACTAGATTTTTCAGGCGAGCAGTACTTC. The encoded protein is CASSPGLDFSGEQYF. Combining the CDR3 with reference TRBV7-8 and TRBJ2-7 gives the whole variable domain GAGVSQSPRYKVAKRGQDVALRCDPISGHVSLFWYQQALGQGPEFLTYFQNEAQLDKSGLPSDRFFAERPEGSVSTLKIQRTQQEDSAVYLCASSPGLDFSGEQYFGPGTRLTVT.

V and J are TRBV7-9 and TRBJ2-3; TRBD1 agrees at 8 bases. The V gene's germline CDR1 is SEHNR and CDR2 FQNEAQ (reference sequence). The CDR3 is 19 residues long. Trimming removed 4 bases from V and 0 bases from J; junction bases left unmatched: 15. CDR3 in amino acids: CASSSSNPLGQGSTDTQYF. CDR3 nucleotides: TGTGCCAGCAGCTCCAGCAACCCGTTAGGACAGGGAAGCACAGATACGCAGTATTTT. Using reference TRBV7-9 and TRBJ2-3 for the parts outside the CDR3, the full variable domain is DTGVSQNPRHKITKRGQNVTFRCDPISEHNRLYWYRQTLGQGPEFLTYFQNEAQLEKSRLLSDRFSAERPKGSFSTLEIQRTEQGDSAMYLCASSSSNPLGQGSTDTQYFGPGTRLTVL.

The V and J genes are TRBV7-9 and TRBJ1-2, with a weak D call TRBD1 (5 bases). V was cut by 4 bases and J by 1 base, with 16 bases left in between. The CDR3 has 16 residues. Per the germline V gene, CDR1 is SEHNR and CDR2 is FQNEAQ (reference sequence). CDR3 sequence reads: CASSSSRAGGNYGYTF. The CDR3, as DNA: TGTGCCAGCAGCTCAAGCCGGGCCGGGGGTAACTATGGCTACACCTTC.

The genes are TRBV5-1 and TRBJ2-1; TRBD2 aligns across 10 bases. In germline, CDR1 is SGHRS, CDR2 YFSETQ. This CDR3 spans 15 amino acids. J gave up 9 bases and V 1 base, and 7 bases lay outside the gene matches. Here the CDR3 DNA reads TGCGCCAGCAGCTTGAACCTAGCGGGAGACGGTGAGCAGTTCTTC. This translates into CASSLNLAGDGEQFF.

V is TRBV4-2 and J is TRBJ2-1; D may be TRBD2 (6 bases). Trimming took 1 base from V and 2 from J, leaving 18 bases between them. CDR3 length: 18 amino acids. CDR1 and CDR2 (germline): LGHNA, YNFKEQ. The CDR3 loop is CASSQVLVGRGAYNEQFF. The CDR3 DNA reads as TGTGCCAGCAGCCAAGTCTTGGTCGGGAGAGGGGCCTACAATGAGCAGTTCTTC.

Concerning this clone: Other DNA sequences in this specimen translate into the identical CDR3. This chain joins TRBV5-6 and TRBJ2-7, with D perhaps TRBD1 (6 bases). This CDR3 is built from 14 residues. Germline V gene sequence: CDR1 SGHDT, CDR2 YYEEEE. Trimming stripped 2 bases from V and 2 bases from J, with 11 bases between. Written as DNA, the CDR3 is TGTGCCAGCAGCTTAGGACAGAAAGCCTACGAGCAGTACTTC. It encodes CASSLGQKAYEQYF.

The chain employs TRBV7-9 and TRBJ1-2, with a tentative D call TRBD1 (5 bases). CDR3 length: 15 residues. V was shortened by 0 bases and J by 2 bases, with 10 bases between the two germline ends. Per germline, CDR1 SEHNR and CDR2 FQNEAQ (reference sequence). This CDR3 is CASSLAQGSNYGYTF. The DNA of the CDR3 is TGTGCCAGCAGCTTAGCCCAGGGCTCGAACTATGGCTACACCTTC.